The clone carrying this TCR beta chain was observed many times. Antigen unknown. Time point meaning: longitudinal time-point 2. Unsorted libraries were prepared from 2 million PBMCs that had been stored at -80 C. The data are from a study of neurological immune-mediated disorders. General study results and limits: HTLV-1-associated myelopathy ranked highest for TCR clonal expansion and multiple sclerosis lowest, beneath healthy controls.

TCRdb reprocessed the 5' RACE reads with MiXCR, giving one entry per CDR3 protein. The sample includes tens of thousands of distinct CDR3 sequences, less than 10% of them seen just once. This CDR3 comprises 16 residues. The V gene lost 0 bases and the J gene lost 6 bases, with 15 bases spanning the gap. The germline gives CDR1 ENHRY, CDR2 SYGVKD. This TCR was recovered from a man in his thirties or forties in good health. Sequencing input: PBMCs. The chain links TRBV10-3 to TRBJ2-1, with a possible D match to TRBD1 (7 bases). For the CDR3, the DNA is TGTGCCATCAGTGAGTCTCGCCAGGGGGGAGGCAATGAGCAGTTCTTC. It yields the protein CAISESRQGGGNEQFF.